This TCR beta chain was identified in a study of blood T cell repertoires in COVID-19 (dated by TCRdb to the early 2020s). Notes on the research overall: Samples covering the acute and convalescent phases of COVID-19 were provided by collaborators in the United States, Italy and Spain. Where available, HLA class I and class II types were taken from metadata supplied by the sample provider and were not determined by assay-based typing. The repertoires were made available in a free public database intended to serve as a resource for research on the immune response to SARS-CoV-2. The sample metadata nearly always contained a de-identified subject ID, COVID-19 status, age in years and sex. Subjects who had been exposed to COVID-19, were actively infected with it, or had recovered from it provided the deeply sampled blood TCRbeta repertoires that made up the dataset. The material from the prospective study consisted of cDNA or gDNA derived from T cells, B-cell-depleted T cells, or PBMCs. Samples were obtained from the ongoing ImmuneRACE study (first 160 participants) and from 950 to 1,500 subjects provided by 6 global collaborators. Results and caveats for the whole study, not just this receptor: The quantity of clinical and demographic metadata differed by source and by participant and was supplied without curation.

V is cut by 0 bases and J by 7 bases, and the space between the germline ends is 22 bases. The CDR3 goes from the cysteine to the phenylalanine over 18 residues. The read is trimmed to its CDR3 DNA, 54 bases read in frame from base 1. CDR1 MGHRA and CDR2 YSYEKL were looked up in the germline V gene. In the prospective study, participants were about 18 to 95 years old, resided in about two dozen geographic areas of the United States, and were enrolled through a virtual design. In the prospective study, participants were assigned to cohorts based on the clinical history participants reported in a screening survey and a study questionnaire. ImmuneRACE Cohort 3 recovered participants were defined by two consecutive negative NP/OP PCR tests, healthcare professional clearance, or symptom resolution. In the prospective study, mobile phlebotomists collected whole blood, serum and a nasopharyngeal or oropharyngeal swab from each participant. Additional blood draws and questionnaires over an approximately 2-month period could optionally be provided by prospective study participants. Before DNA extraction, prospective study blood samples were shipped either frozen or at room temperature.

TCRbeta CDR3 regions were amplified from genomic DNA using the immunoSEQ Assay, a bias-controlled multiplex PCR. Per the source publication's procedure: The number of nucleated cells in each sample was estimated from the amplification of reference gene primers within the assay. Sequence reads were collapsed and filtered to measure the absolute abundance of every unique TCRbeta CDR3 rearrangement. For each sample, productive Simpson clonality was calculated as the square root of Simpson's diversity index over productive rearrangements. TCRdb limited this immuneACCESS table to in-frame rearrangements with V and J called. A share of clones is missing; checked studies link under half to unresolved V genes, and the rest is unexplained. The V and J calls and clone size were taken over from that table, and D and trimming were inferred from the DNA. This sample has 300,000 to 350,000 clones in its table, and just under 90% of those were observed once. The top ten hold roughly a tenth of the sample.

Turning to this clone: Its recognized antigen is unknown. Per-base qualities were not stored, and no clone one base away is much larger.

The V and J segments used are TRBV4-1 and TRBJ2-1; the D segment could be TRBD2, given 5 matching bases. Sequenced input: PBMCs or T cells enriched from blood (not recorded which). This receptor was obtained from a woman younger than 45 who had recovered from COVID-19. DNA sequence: TGCGCCAGCAGCCAAGATGCCCCGGGGTCGGTTAGTGCGAATGAGCAGTTCTTC. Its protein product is CASSQDAPGSVSANEQFF.